The 5 T cell receptor beta chains presented below share a single source sample, sequenced in a study of CD8 T cells in ankylosing spondylitis. TCRdb passed the 5' RACE reads through MiXCR, listing each CDR3 protein once. The sample shows 350,000 to 400,000 distinct CDR3 sequences, around 20% of them seen only once. Sequenced: blood, either unsorted or a sorted T cell fraction (not recorded which). The receptors come from a male donor with ankylosing spondylitis or in good health (not recorded which).

V and J are TRBV10-3 and TRBJ1-5; D remains unclear. Trimming removed 7 bases from V and 0 bases from J, with 10 bases in between. The CDR3 is made up of 14 amino acids. CDR1 and CDR2 (germline): ENHRY, SYGVKD. As DNA, the CDR3 is TGTGCCATCAAGGATGGGGATAGCAATCAGCCCCAGCATTTT. It specifies CAIKDGDSNQPQHF.

This clonotype was picked up a small number of times. The genes are TRBV11-2 and TRBJ2-1, with 12 bases fitting TRBD2. J gave up 5 bases and V 1 base, and 0 bases lay outside the gene matches. Looked up from germline, CDR1 is SGHAT and CDR2 is FQNNGV. This CDR3 has 15 amino acids. The DNA of the CDR3 is TGTGCCAGCAGCTTAGGGACTAGCGGGAACAATGAGCAGTTCTTC. Protein: CASSLGTSGNNEQFF.

This clonotype was seen a few times. This chain joins TRBV5-1 and TRBJ1-4; TRBD1 matches 9 bases. Germline CDR1 SGHRS, CDR2 YFSETQ. V lost 4 bases and J lost 0; bases outside the gene matches: 7. The CDR3 is made up of 17 amino acids. The CDR3 loop reads CASSPGQGTATNEKLFF. The CDR3 bases are TGCGCCAGCAGCCCCGGACAGGGGACCGCAACTAATGAAAAACTGTTTTTT.

The sample holds a few counts of this clonotype. The chain uses TRBV20-1 and TRBJ2-7, with TRBD2 matching over 11 bases. J lost 4 bases, V lost 5 bases, and 10 bases had no gene match. Germline lookup yields CDR1 DFQATT and CDR2 SNEGSKA (reference sequence). The CDR3 totals 15 residues. This CDR3 is CSADASGGNLYEQYF. In DNA form, the CDR3 reads TGCAGTGCTGACGCTAGCGGGGGGAACCTATACGAGCAGTACTTC.

Only one count was recorded for this clonotype. The genes are TRBV27 and TRBJ2-7, with a possible D match to TRBD1 (6 bases). The CDR3 sequence is 13 residues long. From germline, CDR1 is MNHEY and CDR2 SMNVEV (reference sequence). Between the trimmed V and J ends, which lost 5 bases and 4 bases, there was a span of 12 bases. CDR3 DNA: TGTGCCAGCAGTCGCAGGGGTAGGTACGAGCAGTACTTC. Its translation is CASSRRGRYEQYF.